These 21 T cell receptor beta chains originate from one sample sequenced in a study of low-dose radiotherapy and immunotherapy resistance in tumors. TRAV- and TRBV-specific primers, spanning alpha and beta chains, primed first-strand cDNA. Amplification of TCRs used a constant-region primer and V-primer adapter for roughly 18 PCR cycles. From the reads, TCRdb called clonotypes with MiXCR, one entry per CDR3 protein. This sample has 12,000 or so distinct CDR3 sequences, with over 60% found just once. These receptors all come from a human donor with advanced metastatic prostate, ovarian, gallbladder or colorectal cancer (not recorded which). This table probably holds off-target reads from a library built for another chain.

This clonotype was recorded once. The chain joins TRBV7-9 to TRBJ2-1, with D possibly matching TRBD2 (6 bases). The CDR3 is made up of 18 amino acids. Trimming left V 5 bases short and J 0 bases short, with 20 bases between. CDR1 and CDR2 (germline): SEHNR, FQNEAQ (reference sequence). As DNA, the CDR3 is TGTGCCAGCAGCCCCGGCCGGATGGGACTTAGCTCCTACAATGAGCAGTTCTTC. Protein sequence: CASSPGRMGLSSYNEQFF.

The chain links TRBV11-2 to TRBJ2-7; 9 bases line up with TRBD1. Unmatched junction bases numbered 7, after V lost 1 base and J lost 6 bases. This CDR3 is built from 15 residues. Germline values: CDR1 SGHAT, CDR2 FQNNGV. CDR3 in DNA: TGTGCCAGCAGCTTAGCCGGGACAGGGTCTGGCGAGCAGTACTTC. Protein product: CASSLAGTGSGEQYF.

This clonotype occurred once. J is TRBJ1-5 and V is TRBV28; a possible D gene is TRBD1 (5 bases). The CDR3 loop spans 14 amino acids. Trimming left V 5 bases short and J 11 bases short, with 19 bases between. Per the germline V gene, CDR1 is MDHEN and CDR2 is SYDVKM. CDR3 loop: CASSGTGRSYSQHF. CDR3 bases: TGTGCCAGCAGTGGGACCGGACGAAGCTATTCCCAGCATTTT.

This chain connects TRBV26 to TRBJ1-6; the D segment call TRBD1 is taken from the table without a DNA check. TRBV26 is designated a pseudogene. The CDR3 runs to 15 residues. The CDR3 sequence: CASSLGTADNSPLHF. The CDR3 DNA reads TGTGCCAGCAGTCTCGGGACCGCTGATAATTCACCCCTCCACTTT.

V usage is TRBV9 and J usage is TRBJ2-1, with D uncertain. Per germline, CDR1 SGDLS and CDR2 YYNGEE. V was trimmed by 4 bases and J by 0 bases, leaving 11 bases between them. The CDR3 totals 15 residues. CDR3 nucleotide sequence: TGTGCCAGCAGCCCCGGGCGTCTCTCCTACAATGAGCAGTTCTTC. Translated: CASSPGRLSYNEQFF. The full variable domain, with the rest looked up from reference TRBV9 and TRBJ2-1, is DSGVTQTPKHLITATGQRVTLRCSPRSGDLSVYWYQQSLDQGLQFLIQYYNGEERAKGNILERFSAQQFPDLHSELNLSSLELGDSALYFCASSPGRLSYNEQFFGPGTRLTVL.

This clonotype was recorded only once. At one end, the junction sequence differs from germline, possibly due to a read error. CDR3 nucleotides: TGTGCAATGAGAGAGGGCCGGGGCAATGCAGGCAAATCAACCTTT. Amino acids: CAMREGRGNAGKSTF. The chain is built from TRBV13 and TRBJ1-6, with D perhaps TRBD1 (5 bases). The CDR3 runs to 15 residues. The germline gives CDR1 PRHDT, CDR2 FYEKMQ (reference sequence).

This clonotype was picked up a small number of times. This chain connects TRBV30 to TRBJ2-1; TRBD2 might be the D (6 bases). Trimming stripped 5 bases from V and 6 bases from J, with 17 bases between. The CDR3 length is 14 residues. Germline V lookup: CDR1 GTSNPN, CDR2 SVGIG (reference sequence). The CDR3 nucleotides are TGTGCCTGGGAGCTGGGCACTAGCAGCAATGAGCAGTTCTTC. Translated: CAWELGTSSNEQFF.

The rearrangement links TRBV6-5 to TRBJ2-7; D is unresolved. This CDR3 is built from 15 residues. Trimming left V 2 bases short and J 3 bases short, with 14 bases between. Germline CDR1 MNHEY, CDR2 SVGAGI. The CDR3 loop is CASSYTAAVLYEQYF. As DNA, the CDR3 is TGTGCCAGCAGTTACACTGCTGCAGTTCTCTACGAGCAGTACTTC.

CDR3 DNA: TGCAGCGTTGAAGATGGGGCGGGTCAGTTCTTC. Amino acids: CSVEDGAGQFF. This chain joins TRBV29-1 and TRBJ2-1; D tentatively fits TRBD1 or TRBD2 (5 bases each). CDR1 is SQVTM, CDR2 ANQGSEA, per germline. V lost 0 bases and J lost 13, with 10 bases in between. The length of the CDR3 is 11 residues.

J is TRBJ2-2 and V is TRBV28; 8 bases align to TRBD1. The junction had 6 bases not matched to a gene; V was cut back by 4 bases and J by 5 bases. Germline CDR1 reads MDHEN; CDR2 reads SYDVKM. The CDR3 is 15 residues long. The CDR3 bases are TGTGCCAGCAGTTCTGGACAGGGCGGGACCGGGGAGCTGTTTTTT. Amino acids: CASSSGQGGTGELFF.

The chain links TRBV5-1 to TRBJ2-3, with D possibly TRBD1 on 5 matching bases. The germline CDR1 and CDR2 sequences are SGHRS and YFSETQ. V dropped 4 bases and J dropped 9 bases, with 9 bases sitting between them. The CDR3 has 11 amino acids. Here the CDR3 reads CASSRAGTQYF. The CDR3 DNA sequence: TGCGCCAGCAGCCGGGCAGGGACGCAGTATTTT. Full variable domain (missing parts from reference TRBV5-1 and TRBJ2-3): KAGVTQTPRYLIKTRGQQVTLSCSPISGHRSVSWYQQTPGQGLQFLFEYFSETQRNKGNFPGRFSGRQFSNSRSEMNVSTLELGDSALYLCASSRAGTQYFGPGTRLTVL.

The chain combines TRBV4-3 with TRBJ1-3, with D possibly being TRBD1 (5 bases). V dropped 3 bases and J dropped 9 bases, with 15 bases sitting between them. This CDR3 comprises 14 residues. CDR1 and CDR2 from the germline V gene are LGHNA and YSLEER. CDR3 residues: CASSQGTGTGTIYF. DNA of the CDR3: TGCGCCAGCAGCCAGGGTACCGGGACGGGCACCATATATTTT.

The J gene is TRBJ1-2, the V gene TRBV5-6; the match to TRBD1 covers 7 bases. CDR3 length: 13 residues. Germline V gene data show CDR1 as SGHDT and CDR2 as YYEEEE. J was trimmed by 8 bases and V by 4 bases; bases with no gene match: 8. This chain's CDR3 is CASSLRQGDGYTF. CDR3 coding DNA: TGTGCCAGCAGCCTCAGACAGGGTGACGGCTACACCTTC.

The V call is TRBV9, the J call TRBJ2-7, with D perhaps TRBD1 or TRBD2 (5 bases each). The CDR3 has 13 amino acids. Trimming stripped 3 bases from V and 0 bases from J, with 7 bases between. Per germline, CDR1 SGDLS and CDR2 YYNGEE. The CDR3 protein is CASSEGSSYEQYF. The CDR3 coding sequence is TGTGCCAGCAGCGAGGGGAGCTCCTACGAGCAGTACTTC.

The CDR3 sequence is CASSYAGTGALQETQYF. CDR3 coding DNA: TGTGCCAGCAGCTACGCCGGGACAGGGGCCCTCCAAGAGACCCAGTACTTC. The chain joins TRBV5-4 to TRBJ2-5, with 10 bases aligning to TRBD1. The germline V gene has CDR1 SGHNT and CDR2 YYREEE (reference sequence). With 3 bases clipped from V and 1 base from J, the junction kept 9 bases outside the gene matches. CDR3 size: 17 residues.

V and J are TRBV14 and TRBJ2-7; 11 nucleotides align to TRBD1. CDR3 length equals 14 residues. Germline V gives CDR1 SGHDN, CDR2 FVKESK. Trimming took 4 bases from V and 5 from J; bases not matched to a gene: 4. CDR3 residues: CASSPRTGGNEQYF. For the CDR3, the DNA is TGTGCCAGCAGCCCTAGGACAGGGGGCAACGAGCAGTACTTC.

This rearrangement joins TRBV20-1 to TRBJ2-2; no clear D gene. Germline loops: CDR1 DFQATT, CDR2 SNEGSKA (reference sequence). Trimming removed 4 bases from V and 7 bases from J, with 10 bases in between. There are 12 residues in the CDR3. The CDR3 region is CSATRYGGELFF. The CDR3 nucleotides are TGCAGTGCTACCCGATACGGCGGGGAGCTGTTTTTT.

CDR3 nucleotides: TGTGCCAGCCCCGGGGCCCCTCGGAACACCGGGGAGCTGTTTTTT. It translates to CASPGAPRNTGELFF. J is TRBJ2-2 and V is TRBV28; D is perhaps TRBD1 or TRBD2 (5 bases each). The ends were cut back, 8 bases at V and 1 base at J, with 14 bases in the middle. This CDR3 comprises 15 residues. CDR1 and CDR2 (germline): MDHEN, SYDVKM.

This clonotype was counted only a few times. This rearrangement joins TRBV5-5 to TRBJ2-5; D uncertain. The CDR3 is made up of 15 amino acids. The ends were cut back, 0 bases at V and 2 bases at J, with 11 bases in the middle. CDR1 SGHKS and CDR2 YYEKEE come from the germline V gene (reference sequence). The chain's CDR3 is CASSLDGQPQETQYF. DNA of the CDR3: TGTGCCAGCAGCTTGGATGGTCAACCTCAAGAGACCCAGTACTTC.

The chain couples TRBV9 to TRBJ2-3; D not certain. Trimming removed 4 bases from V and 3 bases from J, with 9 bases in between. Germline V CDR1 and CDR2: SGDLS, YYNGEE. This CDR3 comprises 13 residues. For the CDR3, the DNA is TGTGCCAGCAGCCCTGACACTACAGATACGCAGTATTTT. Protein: CASSPDTTDTQYF.

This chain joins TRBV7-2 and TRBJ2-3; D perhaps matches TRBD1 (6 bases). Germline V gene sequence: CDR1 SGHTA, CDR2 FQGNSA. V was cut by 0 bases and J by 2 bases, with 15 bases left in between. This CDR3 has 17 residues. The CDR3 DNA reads TGTGCCAGCAGCTTAGCAGGGACACGTAGTTCCACAGATACGCAGTATTTT. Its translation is CASSLAGTRSSTDTQYF.